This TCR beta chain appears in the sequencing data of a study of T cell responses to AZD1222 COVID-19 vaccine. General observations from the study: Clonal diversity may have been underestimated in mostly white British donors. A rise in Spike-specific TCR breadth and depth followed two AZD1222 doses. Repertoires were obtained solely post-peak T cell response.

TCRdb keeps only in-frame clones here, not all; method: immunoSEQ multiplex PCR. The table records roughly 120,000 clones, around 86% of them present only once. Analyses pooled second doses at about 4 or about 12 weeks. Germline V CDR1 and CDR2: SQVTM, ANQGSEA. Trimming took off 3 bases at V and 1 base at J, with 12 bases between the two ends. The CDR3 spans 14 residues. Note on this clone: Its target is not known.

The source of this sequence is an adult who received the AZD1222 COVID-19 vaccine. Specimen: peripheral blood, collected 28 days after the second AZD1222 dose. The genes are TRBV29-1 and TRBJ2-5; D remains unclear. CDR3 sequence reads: CSVDPWPRQETQYF. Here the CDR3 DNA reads TGCAGCGTTGATCCCTGGCCACGCCAAGAGACCCAGTACTTC.